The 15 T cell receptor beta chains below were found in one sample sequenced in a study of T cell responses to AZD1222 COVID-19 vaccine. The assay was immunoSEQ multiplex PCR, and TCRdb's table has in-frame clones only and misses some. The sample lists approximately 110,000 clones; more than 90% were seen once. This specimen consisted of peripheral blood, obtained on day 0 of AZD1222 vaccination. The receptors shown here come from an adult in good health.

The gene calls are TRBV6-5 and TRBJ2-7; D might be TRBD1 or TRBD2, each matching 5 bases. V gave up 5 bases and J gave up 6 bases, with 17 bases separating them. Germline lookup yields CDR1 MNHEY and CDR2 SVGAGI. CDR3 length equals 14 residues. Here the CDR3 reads CASSSRASGTEQYF. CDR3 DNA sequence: TGTGCCAGCAGTAGCAGGGCCTCGGGGACCGAGCAGTACTTC.

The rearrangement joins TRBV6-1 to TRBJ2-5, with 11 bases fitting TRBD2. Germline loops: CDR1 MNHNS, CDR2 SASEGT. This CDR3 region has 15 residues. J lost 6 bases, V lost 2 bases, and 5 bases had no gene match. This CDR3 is CASSERLAGGQTQYF. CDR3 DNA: TGTGCCAGCAGTGAAAGGCTAGCGGGGGGACAGACCCAGTACTTC.

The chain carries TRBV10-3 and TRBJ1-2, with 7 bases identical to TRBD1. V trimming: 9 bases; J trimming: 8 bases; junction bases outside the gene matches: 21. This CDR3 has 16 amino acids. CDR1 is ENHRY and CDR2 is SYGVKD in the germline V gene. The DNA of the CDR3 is TGTGCCATGAGTAGGACGGGGACAGCGGCAGACGACGGCTACACCTTC. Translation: CAMSRTGTAADDGYTF.

The CDR3 bases are TGTGCCAGCACCCTGGGTCCCTCCTACGAGCAGTACTTC. Translation gives CASTLGPSYEQYF. The chain links TRBV27 to TRBJ2-7; no reliable D call. The V end lost 7 bases, the J end lost 0 bases, and 10 bases lay between the germline ends. The V gene's germline CDR1 is MNHEY and CDR2 SMNVEV (reference sequence). This CDR3 has 13 residues.

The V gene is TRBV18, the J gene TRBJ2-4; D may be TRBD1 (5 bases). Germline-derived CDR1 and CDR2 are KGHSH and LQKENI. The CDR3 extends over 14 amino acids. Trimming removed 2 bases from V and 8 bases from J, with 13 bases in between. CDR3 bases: TGTGCCAGCTCACCAGCAGGGCGCGAGGACATTCAGTACTTC. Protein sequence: CASSPAGREDIQYF.

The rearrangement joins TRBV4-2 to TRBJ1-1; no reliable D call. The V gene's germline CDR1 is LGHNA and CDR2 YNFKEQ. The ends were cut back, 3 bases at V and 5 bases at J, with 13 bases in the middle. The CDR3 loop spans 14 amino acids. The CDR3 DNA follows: TGTGCCAGCAGCCATTCCGAACCGGGGACTGAAGCTTTCTTT. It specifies CASSHSEPGTEAFF.

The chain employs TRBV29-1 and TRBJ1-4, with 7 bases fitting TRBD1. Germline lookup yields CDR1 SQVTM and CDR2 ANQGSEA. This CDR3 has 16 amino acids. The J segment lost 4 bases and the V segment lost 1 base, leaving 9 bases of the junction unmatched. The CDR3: CSVEASAGQYNEKLFF. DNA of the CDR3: TGCAGCGTTGAAGCTTCCGCGGGACAGTATAATGAAAAACTGTTTTTT.

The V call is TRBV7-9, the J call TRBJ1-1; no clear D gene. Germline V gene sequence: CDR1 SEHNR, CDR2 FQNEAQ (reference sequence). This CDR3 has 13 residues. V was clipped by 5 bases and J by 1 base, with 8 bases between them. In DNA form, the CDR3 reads TGTGCCAGCAGCCTGACAACGAACACTGAAGCTTTCTTT. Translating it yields CASSLTTNTEAFF.

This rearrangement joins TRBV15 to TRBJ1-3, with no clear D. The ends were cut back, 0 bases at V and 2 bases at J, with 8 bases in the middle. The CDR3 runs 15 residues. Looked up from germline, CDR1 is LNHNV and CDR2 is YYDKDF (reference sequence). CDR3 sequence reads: CATSRDPGTGNTIYF. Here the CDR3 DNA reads TGTGCCACCAGCAGAGATCCGGGGACTGGAAACACCATATATTTT.

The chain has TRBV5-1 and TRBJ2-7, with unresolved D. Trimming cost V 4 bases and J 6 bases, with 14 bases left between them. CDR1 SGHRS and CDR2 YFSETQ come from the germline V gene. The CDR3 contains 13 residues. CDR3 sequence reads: CASSGTGLREQYF. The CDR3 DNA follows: TGCGCCAGCAGCGGTACTGGCCTCCGCGAGCAGTACTTC. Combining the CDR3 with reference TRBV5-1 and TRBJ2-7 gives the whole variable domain KAGVTQTPRYLIKTRGQQVTLSCSPISGHRSVSWYQQTPGQGLQFLFEYFSETQRNKGNFPGRFSGRQFSNSRSEMNVSTLELGDSALYLCASSGTGLREQYFGPGTRLTVT.

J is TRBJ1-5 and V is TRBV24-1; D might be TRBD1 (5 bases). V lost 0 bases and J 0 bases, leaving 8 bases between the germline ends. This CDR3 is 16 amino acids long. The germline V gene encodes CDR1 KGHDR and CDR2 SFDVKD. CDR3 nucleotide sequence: TGTGCCACCAGTGATTTGCGGGGGTATAGCAATCAGCCCCAGCATTTT. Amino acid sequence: CATSDLRGYSNQPQHF.

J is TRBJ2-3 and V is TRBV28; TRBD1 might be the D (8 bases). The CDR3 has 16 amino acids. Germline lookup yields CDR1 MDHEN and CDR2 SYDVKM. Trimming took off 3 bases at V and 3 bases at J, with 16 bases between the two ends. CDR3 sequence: CASSFVQGGRTDTQYF. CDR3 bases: TGTGCCAGCAGTTTCGTACAGGGGGGGAGGACAGATACGCAGTATTTT.

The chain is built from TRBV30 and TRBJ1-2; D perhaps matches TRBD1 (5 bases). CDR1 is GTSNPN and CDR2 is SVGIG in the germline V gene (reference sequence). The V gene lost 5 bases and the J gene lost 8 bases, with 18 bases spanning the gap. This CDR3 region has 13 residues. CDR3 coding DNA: TGTGCCTGGGACAGCGAGGGTCTTCGAGGCTACACCTTC. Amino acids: CAWDSEGLRGYTF.

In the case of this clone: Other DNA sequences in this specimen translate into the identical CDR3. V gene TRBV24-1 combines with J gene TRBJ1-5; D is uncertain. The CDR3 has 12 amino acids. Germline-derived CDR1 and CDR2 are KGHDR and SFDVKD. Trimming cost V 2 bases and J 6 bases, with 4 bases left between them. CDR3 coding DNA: TGTGCCACCAGTGATTCCGGTCAGCCCCAGCATTTT. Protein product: CATSDSGQPQHF.

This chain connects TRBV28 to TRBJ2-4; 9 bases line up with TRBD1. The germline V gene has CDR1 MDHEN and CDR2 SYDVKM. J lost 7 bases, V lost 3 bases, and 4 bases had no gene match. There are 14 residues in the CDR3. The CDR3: CASSLGTGRNIQYF. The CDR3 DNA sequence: TGTGCCAGCAGTTTGGGGACAGGGAGGAACATTCAGTACTTC.